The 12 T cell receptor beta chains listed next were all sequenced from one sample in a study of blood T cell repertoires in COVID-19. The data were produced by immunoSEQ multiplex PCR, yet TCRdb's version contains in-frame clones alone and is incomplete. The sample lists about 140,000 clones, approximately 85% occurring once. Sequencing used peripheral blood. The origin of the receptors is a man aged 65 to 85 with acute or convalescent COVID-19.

CDR3 protein: CASSIGSAGANVLTF. CDR3 DNA sequence: TGTGCCAGCAGTATCGGGTCCGCTGGGGCCAACGTCCTGACTTTC. The genes are TRBV2 and TRBJ2-6, with D unclear. From germline, CDR1 is SNHLY and CDR2 FYNNEI. This CDR3 has 15 residues. The germline V and J ends were trimmed by 5 bases and 2 bases, with 10 bases remaining between them.

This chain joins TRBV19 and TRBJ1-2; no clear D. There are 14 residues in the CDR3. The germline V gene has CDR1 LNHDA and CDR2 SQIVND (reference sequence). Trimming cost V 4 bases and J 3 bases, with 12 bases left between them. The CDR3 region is CASSNFPADYGYTF. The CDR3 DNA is TGTGCCAGTAGTAATTTCCCTGCGGACTATGGCTACACCTTC.

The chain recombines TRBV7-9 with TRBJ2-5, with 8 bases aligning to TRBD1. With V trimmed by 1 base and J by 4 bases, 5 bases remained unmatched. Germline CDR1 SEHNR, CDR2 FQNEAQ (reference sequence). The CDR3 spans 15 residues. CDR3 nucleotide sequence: TGTGCCAGCAGCTTAGTACAGGGGGTGACAGAGACCCAGTACTTC. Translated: CASSLVQGVTETQYF.

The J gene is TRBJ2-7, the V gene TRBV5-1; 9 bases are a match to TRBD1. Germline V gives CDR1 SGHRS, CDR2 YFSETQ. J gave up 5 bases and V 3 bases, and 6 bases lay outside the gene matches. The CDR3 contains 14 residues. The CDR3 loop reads CASSSGQGGNEQYF. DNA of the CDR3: TGCGCCAGCAGCTCGGGACAGGGTGGGAACGAGCAGTACTTC.

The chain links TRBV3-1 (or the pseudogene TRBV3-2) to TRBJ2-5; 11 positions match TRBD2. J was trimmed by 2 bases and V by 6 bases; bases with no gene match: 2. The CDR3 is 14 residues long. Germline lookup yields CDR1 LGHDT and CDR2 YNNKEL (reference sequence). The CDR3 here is CASRGTSGQETQYF. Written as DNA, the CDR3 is TGTGCCAGCAGGGGGACTAGCGGACAAGAGACCCAGTACTTC.

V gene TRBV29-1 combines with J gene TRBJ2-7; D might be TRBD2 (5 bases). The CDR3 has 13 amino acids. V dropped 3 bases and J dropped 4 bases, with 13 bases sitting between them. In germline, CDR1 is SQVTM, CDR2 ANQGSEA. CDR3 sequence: CSVDIGRKYEQYF. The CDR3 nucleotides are TGCAGCGTTGATATTGGGAGAAAGTACGAGCAGTACTTC.

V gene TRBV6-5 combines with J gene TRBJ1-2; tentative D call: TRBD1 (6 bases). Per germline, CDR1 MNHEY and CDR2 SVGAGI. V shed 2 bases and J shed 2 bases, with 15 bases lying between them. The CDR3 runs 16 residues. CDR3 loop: CASSYAPTGANYGYTF. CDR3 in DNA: TGTGCCAGCAGTTACGCACCGACAGGAGCAAACTATGGCTACACCTTC.

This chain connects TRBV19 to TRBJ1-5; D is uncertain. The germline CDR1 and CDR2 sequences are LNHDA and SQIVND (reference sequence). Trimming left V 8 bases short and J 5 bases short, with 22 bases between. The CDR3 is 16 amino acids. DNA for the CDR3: TGTGCCAGTTTAAGTGGCGTGGGCCAAGTTCATCAGCCCCAGCATTTT. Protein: CASLSGVGQVHQPQHF.

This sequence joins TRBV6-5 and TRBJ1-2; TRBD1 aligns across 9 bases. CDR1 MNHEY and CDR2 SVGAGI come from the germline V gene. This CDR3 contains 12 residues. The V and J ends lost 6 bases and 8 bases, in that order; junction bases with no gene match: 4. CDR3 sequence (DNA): TGTGCCAGCAGAGGGACAGGGCGGGGCTACACCTTC. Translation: CASRGTGRGYTF.

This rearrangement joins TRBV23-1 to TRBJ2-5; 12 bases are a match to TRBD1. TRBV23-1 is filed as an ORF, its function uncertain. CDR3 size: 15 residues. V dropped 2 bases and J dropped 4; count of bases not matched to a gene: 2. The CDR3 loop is CASSQPGQGAETQYF. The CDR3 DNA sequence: TGCGCCAGCAGTCAACCGGGACAGGGGGCAGAGACCCAGTACTTC.

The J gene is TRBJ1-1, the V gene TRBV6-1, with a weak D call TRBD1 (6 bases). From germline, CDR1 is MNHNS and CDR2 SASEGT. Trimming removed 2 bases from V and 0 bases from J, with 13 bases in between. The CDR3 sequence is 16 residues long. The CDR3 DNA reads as TGTGCCAGCAGTGAAAACCCGACAGGACTGAACACTGAAGCTTTCTTT. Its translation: CASSENPTGLNTEAFF.

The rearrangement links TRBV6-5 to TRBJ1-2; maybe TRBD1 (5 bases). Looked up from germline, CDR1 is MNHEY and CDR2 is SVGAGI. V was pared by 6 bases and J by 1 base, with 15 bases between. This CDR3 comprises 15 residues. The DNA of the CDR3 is TGTGCCAGCAGCAGAACGTCGGGGGGTAACTATGGCTACACCTTC. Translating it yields CASSRTSGGNYGYTF.